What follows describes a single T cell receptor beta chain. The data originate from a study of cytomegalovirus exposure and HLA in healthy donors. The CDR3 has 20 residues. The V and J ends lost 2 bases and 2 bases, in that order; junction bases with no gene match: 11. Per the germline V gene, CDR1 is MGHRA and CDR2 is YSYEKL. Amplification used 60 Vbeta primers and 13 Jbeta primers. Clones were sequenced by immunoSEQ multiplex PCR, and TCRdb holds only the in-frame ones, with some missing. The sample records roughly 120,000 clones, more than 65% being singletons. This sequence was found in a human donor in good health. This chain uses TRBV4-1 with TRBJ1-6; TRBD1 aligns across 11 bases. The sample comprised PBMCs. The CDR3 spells CASSQFAPDRGHAYNSPLHF. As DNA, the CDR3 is TGCGCCAGCAGCCAATTTGCCCCGGACAGGGGGCATGCCTATAATTCACCCCTCCACTTT.